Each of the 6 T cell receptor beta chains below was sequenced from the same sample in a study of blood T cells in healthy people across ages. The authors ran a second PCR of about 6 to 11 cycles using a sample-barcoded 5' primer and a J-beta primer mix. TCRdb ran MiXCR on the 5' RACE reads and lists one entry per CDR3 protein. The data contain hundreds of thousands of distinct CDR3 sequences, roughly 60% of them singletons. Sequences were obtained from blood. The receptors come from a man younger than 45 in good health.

The CDR3 loop reads CASSQDHVRVSYEQYF. Written as DNA, the CDR3 is TGCGCCAGCAGCCAAGATCACGTAAGGGTGAGCTACGAGCAGTACTTC. The gene calls are TRBV4-3 and TRBJ2-7; unclear D gene. This CDR3 is built from 16 residues. Germline V lookup: CDR1 LGHNA, CDR2 YSLEER. Trimming took 0 bases from V and 3 from J, leaving 15 bases between them.

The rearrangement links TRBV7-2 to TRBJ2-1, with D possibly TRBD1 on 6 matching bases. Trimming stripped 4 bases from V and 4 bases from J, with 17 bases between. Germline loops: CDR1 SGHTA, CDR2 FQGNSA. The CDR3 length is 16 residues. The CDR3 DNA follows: TGTGCCAGCAGCTCCATGCCGACAGGTTCTTACAATGAGCAGTTCTTC. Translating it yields CASSSMPTGSYNEQFF.

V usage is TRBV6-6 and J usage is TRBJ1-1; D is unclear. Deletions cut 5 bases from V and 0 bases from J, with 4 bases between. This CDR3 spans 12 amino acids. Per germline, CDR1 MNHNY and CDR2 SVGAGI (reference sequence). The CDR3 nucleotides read TGTGCCAGCAGTCACATGAACACTGAAGCTTTCTTT. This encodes CASSHMNTEAFF.

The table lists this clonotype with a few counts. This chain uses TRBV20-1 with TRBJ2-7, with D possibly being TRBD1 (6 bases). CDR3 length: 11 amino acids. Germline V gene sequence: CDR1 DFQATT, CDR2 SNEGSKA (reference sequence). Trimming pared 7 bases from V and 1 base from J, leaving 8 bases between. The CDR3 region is CSGTDSYEQYF. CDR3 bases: TGCAGTGGGACAGATTCCTACGAGCAGTACTTC.

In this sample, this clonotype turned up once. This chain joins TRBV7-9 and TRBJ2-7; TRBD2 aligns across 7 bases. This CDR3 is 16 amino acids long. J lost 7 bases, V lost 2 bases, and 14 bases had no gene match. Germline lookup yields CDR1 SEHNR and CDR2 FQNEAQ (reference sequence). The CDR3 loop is CASSLLEGGLEGEQYF. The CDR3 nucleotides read TGTGCCAGCAGCTTATTGGAGGGAGGGCTCGAAGGAGAGCAGTACTTC.

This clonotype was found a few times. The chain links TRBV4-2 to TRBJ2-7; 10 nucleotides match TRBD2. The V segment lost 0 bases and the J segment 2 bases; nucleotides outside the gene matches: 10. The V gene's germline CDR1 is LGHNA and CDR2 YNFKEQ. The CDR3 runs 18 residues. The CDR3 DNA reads TGTGCCAGCAGCCAAGATCCCCCCGGACTAGCGGTAACCTACGAGCAGTACTTC. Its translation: CASSQDPPGLAVTYEQYF.